The 19 T cell receptor beta chains listed next were all sequenced from one sample in a study of Ad26.COV2.S vaccination and SARS-CoV-2 variants. Treatment specified: roughly 19 received Ad26.COV2.S at low or high dose, single or two shots; 5 received placebo; per-sample allocation not given. The samples date from day 63 after the first vaccine or placebo injection. Using immunoSEQ multiplex PCR, the repertoire was profiled, and TCRdb retains in-frame clones only, with some absent. Of over 400,000 clones in the sample, around 92% are singletons; the top ten hold around 1.7%. Sequenced here: peripheral blood, sampled in a trial of Ad26.COV2.S vaccine versus placebo. Every receptor here comes from a person between 18 and 65 years old who received the Ad26.COV2.S COVID-19 vaccine or a placebo.

The chain employs TRBV20-1 and TRBJ1-1, with unresolved D. Germline CDR1 DFQATT, CDR2 SNEGSKA (reference sequence). The CDR3 totals 11 residues. V dropped 6 bases and J dropped 4 bases, with 9 bases sitting between them. The CDR3 region is CSALPPTEAFF. CDR3 coding DNA: TGCAGTGCCCTCCCCCCCACTGAAGCTTTCTTT.

The chain links TRBV28 to TRBJ1-2; weak D call: TRBD1 (6 bases). CDR1 is MDHEN, CDR2 SYDVKM, per germline. The germline V and J ends were trimmed by 4 bases and 4 bases, with 13 bases remaining between them. The CDR3 runs to 14 residues. The CDR3 is CASSSMGAFYGYTF. In DNA form, the CDR3 reads TGTGCCAGCAGTTCGATGGGGGCCTTCTATGGCTACACCTTC.

The chain combines TRBV19 with TRBJ2-7, with D possibly TRBD1 on 6 matching bases. The CDR3 runs 15 residues. Trimming removed 0 bases at V and 6 bases at J, with 15 bases between. CDR1 is LNHDA and CDR2 is SQIVND in the germline V gene (reference sequence). CDR3 sequence reads: CASSIEGALAGEQYF. The DNA for the CDR3 is TGTGCCAGTAGTATAGAGGGGGCCCTGGCGGGCGAGCAGTACTTC.

This chain joins TRBV5-5 and TRBJ1-6; 7 bases are shared with TRBD1. V shed 0 bases, J shed 7 bases, and the junction held 7 bases outside the gene matches. This CDR3 is built from 16 residues. Germline lookup yields CDR1 SGHKS and CDR2 YYEKEE (reference sequence). CDR3 DNA sequence: TGTGCCAGCAGCTTGGGGGAAAACAGGGGCAATTCACCCCTCCACTTT. It specifies CASSLGENRGNSPLHF.

The chain links TRBV4-1 to TRBJ2-1; D is undetermined. The CDR3 length is 16 residues. CDR1 is MGHRA, CDR2 YSYEKL, per germline. The V gene lost 0 bases and the J gene lost 4 bases, with 13 bases spanning the gap. The CDR3: CASSQDRAGAYNEQFF. DNA for the CDR3: TGCGCCAGCAGCCAAGATAGGGCAGGTGCGTACAATGAGCAGTTCTTC.

V is TRBV4-1 and J is TRBJ2-3; D gene ambiguous. The CDR3 extends over 16 amino acids. Germline V gene lookup returns CDR1 MGHRA and CDR2 YSYEKL. V lost 4 bases, J lost 0 bases, and 14 bases lay in between. The CDR3 coding sequence is TGCGCCAGCAGCCGCATACCCGGATCTAGCACAGATACGCAGTATTTT. This codes for CASSRIPGSSTDTQYF.

This clone was observed a handful of times. This rearrangement joins TRBV7-8 to TRBJ1-6, with D unclear. CDR3 length equals 15 residues. The V end lost 6 bases, the J end lost 0 bases, and 9 bases lay between the germline ends. Looked up from germline, CDR1 is SGHVS and CDR2 is FQNEAQ. The CDR3 loop reads CASRSPGSYNSPLHF. The CDR3 coding sequence is TGTGCCAGCAGATCCCCCGGCTCCTATAATTCACCCCTCCACTTT.

V and J are TRBV7-9 and TRBJ2-5, with 7 bases matching TRBD2. Germline loops: CDR1 SEHNR, CDR2 FQNEAQ (reference sequence). Losses at the gene ends were 4 bases for V and 10 bases for J; bases not matched to a gene: 12. This CDR3 region has 14 residues. The DNA for the CDR3 is TGTGCCAGCAGCTCCGATGAGCGGGGAGCCCGCCAGTACTTC. Translation: CASSSDERGARQYF.

The V and J genes are TRBV7-2 and TRBJ2-7, with TRBD2 matching over 12 bases. Germline values: CDR1 SGHTA, CDR2 FQGNSA. V shed 4 bases and J 4 bases; nucleotides not matched to a gene: 2. This CDR3 has 14 amino acids. CDR3 sequence reads: CASSYGLAGYEQYF. DNA for the CDR3: TGTGCCAGCAGCTACGGACTAGCGGGGTACGAGCAGTACTTC.

J is TRBJ1-2 and V is TRBV15; the D gene is possibly TRBD1 (5 bases). Trimming took off 9 bases at V and 4 bases at J, with 15 bases between the two ends. From germline, CDR1 is LNHNV and CDR2 YYDKDF (reference sequence). The CDR3 spans 13 residues. The CDR3 loop reads CATNPGTGYGYTF. The CDR3 nucleotides are TGTGCCACGAACCCCGGGACCGGCTATGGCTACACCTTC.

The chain has TRBV7-9 and TRBJ1-1; no definite D call. Germline CDR1 reads SEHNR; CDR2 reads FQNEAQ (reference sequence). V dropped 5 bases and J dropped 0 bases, with 10 bases sitting between them. The length of the CDR3 is 14 residues. Written as DNA, the CDR3 is TGTGCCAGCAGCCCTTTCGACCTGAACACTGAAGCTTTCTTT. As protein: CASSPFDLNTEAFF.

The chain links TRBV30 to TRBJ2-7; TRBD1 is a possible D gene (6 bases). The V and J ends lost 8 bases and 5 bases respectively, with 25 bases between them. The CDR3 consists of 15 residues. CDR1 is GTSNPN and CDR2 is SVGIG in the germline V gene (reference sequence). The CDR3 nucleotides read TGTGCCAGTCAGGGGTTTGGGTACTTTTTGGACGAGCAGTACTTC. It yields the protein CASQGFGYFLDEQYF.

The genes are TRBV11-2 and TRBJ2-5; maybe TRBD2 (6 bases). Germline V gives CDR1 SGHAT, CDR2 FQNNGV. The CDR3 sequence is 17 residues long. Between the trimmed V and J ends, which lost 2 bases and 5 bases, there was a span of 21 bases. The CDR3 spells CASSLRGGGGLGETQYF. As DNA, the CDR3 is TGTGCCAGCAGCTTACGGGGAGGCGGCGGGTTAGGGGAGACCCAGTACTTC.

The J gene is TRBJ1-1, the V gene TRBV30; D gene unclear. This CDR3 has 13 amino acids. V was pared by 0 bases and J by 1 base, with 6 bases between. CDR1 is GTSNPN, CDR2 SVGIG, per germline (reference sequence). CDR3 sequence reads: CAWSVRQNTEAFF. The DNA of the CDR3 is TGTGCCTGGAGTGTCCGGCAGAACACTGAAGCTTTCTTT.

This chain joins TRBV5-6 and TRBJ2-2, with D maybe TRBD1 (5 bases). Germline CDR1 and CDR2: SGHDT and YYEEEE. Trimming removed 5 bases from V and 2 bases from J, with 13 bases in between. CDR3 size: 15 residues. Here the CDR3 DNA reads TGTGCCAGCAGTAGAACAGGCGTAAACACCGGGGAGCTGTTTTTT. Its protein is CASSRTGVNTGELFF.

The V gene is TRBV2, the J gene TRBJ1-3; possible D gene TRBD1, 6 bases. V lost 9 bases to trimming and J lost 0 bases, with 15 bases between them. The CDR3 sequence is 15 residues long. Germline loops: CDR1 SNHLY, CDR2 FYNNEI. The CDR3 bases are TGTGCCAGAGGGACATCGGGTCGCTCTGGAAACACCATATATTTT. Its protein product is CARGTSGRSGNTIYF.

The chain recombines TRBV19 with TRBJ1-2; D might be TRBD1 (6 bases). Trimming took 1 base from V and 5 from J, leaving 11 bases between them. Germline V gives CDR1 LNHDA, CDR2 SQIVND (reference sequence). The CDR3 spans 14 residues. The DNA of the CDR3 is TGTGCCAGTAGTATAGTAGGGGGATCGTATGGCTACACCTTC. Translated: CASSIVGGSYGYTF.

V usage is TRBV10-3 and J usage is TRBJ2-7; no clear D. The V end was cut by 7 bases, the J end by 0 bases, with 7 bases between. Germline-derived CDR1 and CDR2 are ENHRY and SYGVKD. The CDR3 spans 12 residues. The CDR3 DNA follows: TGTGCCATCAAAACCCCCTCCTACGAGCAGTACTTC. Its protein is CAIKTPSYEQYF.

This chain joins TRBV11-2 and TRBJ2-7; D gene unclear. From germline, CDR1 is SGHAT and CDR2 FQNNGV. This CDR3 is built from 14 residues. The ends were cut back, 6 bases at V and 2 bases at J, with 14 bases in the middle. The CDR3 DNA is TGTGCCAGCAGGTCCCTGGGGTTGACCTACGAGCAGTACTTC. Its translation: CASRSLGLTYEQYF. Full variable domain (remainder filled in from reference TRBV11-2 and TRBJ2-7): EAGVAQSPRYKIIEKRQSVAFWCNPISGHATLYWYQQILGQGPKLLIQFQNNGVVDDSQLPKDRFSAERLKGVDSTLKIQPAKLEDSAVYLCASRSLGLTYEQYFGPGTRLTVT.